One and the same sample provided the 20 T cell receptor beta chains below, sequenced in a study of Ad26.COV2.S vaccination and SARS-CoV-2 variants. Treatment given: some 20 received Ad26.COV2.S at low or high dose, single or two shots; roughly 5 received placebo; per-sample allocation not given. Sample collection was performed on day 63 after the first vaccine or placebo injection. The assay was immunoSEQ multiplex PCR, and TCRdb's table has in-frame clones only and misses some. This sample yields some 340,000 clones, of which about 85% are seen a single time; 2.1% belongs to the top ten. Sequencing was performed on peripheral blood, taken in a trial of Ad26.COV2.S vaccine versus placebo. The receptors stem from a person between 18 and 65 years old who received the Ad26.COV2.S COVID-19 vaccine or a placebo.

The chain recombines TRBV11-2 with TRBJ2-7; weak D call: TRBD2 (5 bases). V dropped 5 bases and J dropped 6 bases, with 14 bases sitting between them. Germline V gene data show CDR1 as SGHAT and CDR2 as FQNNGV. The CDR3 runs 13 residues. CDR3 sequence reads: CASSTTLGREQYF. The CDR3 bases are TGTGCCAGCAGCACCACACTAGGGCGCGAGCAGTACTTC.

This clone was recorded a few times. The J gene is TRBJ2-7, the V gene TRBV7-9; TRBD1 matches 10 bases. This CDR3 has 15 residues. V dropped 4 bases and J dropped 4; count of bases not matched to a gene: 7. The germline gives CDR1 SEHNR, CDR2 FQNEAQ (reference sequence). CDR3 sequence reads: CASSSTGQGLYEQYF. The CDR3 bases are TGTGCCAGCAGCTCCACGGGACAGGGGTTGTACGAGCAGTACTTC.

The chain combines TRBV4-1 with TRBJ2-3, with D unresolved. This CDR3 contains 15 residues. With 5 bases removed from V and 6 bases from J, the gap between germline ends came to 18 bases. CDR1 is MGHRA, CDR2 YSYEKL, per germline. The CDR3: CASSAPGLPGDTQYF. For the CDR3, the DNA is TGCGCCAGCAGCGCCCCCGGGCTCCCCGGGGATACGCAGTATTTT.

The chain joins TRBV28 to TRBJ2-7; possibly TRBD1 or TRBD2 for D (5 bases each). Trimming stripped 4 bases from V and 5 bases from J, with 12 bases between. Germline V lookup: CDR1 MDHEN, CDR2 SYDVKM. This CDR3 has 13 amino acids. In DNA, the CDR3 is TGTGCCAGCAGTTCAGGGAGTTGGAACGAGCAGTACTTC. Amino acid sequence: CASSSGSWNEQYF.

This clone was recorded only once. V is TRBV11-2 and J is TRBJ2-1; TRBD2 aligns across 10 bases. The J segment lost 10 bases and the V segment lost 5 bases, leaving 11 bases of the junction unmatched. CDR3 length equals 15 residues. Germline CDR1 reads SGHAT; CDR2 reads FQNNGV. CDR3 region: CASSPTSGVLGEQFF. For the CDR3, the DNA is TGTGCCAGCAGCCCAACTAGCGGGGTCCTAGGAGAGCAGTTCTTC. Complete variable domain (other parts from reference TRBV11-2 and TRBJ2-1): EAGVAQSPRYKIIEKRQSVAFWCNPISGHATLYWYQQILGQGPKLLIQFQNNGVVDDSQLPKDRFSAERLKGVDSTLKIQPAKLEDSAVYLCASSPTSGVLGEQFFGPGTRLTVL.

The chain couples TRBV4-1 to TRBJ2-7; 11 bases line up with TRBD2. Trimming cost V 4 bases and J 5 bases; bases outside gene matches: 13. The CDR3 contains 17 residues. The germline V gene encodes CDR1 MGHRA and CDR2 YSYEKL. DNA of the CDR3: TGCGCCAGCAGCCCCAGATTCGTAGCGGGGGGGCTCAACGAGCAGTACTTC. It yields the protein CASSPRFVAGGLNEQYF.

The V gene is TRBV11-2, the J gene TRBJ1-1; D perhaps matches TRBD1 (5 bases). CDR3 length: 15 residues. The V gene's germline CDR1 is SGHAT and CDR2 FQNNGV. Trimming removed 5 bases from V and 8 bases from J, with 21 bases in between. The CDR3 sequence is CASSPPIGSEGEAFF. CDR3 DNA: TGTGCCAGCAGCCCCCCGATAGGGTCCGAGGGGGAAGCTTTCTTT.

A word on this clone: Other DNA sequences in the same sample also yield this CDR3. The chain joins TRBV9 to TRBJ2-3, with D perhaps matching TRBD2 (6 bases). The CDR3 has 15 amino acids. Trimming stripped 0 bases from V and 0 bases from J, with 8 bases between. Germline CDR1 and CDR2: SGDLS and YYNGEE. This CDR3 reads CASSVGLASTDTQYF. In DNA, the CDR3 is TGTGCCAGCAGCGTAGGCCTAGCGAGCACAGATACGCAGTATTTT.

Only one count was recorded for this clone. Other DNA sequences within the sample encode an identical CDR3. As DNA, the CDR3 is TGTGCCTGGGCCCGAGGGGATACGCAGTATTTT. The encoded protein is CAWARGDTQYF. The gene calls are TRBV30 and TRBJ2-3; D might be TRBD2 (5 bases). Germline CDR1 and CDR2: GTSNPN and SVGIG (reference sequence). CDR3 length equals 11 residues. V was clipped by 5 bases and J by 6 bases, with 9 bases between them. Using reference TRBV30 and TRBJ2-3 for the parts outside the CDR3, the full variable domain is SQTIHQWPATLVQPVGSPLSLECTVEGTSNPNLYWYRQAAGRGLQLLFYSVGIGQISSEVPQNLSASRPQDRQFILSSKKLLLSDSGFYLCAWARGDTQYFGPGTRLTVL.

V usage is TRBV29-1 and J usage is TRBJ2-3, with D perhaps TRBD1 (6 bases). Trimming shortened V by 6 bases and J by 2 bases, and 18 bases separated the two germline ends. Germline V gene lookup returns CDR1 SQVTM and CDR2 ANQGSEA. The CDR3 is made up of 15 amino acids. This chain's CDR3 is CSVTTGRTPTDTQYF. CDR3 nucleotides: TGCAGCGTGACGACAGGCCGGACTCCCACAGATACGCAGTATTTT.

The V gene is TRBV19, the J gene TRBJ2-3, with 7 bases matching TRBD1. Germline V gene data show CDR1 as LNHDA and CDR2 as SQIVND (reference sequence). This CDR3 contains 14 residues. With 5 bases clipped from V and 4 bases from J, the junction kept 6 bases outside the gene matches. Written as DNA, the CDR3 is TGTGCCAGTAGTTCTCGGACAGGAGCAGATACGCAGTATTTT. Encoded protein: CASSSRTGADTQYF.

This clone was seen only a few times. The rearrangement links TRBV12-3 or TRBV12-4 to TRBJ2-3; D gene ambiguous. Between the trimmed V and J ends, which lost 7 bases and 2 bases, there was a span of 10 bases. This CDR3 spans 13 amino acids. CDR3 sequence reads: CASNGPFTDTQYF. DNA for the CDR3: TGTGCCAGCAACGGACCATTCACAGATACGCAGTATTTT.

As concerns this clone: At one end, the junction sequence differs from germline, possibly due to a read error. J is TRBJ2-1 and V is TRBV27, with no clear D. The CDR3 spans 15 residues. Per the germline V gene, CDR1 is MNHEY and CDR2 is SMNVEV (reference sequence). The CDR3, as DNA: TGTGCCAGCAGTTTAGGAGATCCCTCCTCCAATGAGCAGTTCTTC. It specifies CASSLGDPSSNEQFF.

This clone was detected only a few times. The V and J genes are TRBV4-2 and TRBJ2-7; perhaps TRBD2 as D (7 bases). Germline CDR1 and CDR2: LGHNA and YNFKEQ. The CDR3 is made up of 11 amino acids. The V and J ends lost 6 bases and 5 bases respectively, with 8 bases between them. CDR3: CASRGGDEQYF. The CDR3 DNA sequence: TGTGCCAGCAGAGGGGGGGACGAGCAGTACTTC.

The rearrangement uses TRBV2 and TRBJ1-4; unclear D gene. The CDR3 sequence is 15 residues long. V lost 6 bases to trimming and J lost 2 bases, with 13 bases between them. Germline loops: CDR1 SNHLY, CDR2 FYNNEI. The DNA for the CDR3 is TGTGCCAGCAGACAGTTAACGGGTACTAATGAAAAACTGTTTTTT. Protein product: CASRQLTGTNEKLFF.

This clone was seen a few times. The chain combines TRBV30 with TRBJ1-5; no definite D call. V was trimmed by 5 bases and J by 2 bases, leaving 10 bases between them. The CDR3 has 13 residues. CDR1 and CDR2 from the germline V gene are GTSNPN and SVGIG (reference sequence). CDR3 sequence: CAWGEGGNQPQHF. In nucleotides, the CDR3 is TGTGCCTGGGGGGAGGGTGGCAATCAGCCCCAGCATTTT.

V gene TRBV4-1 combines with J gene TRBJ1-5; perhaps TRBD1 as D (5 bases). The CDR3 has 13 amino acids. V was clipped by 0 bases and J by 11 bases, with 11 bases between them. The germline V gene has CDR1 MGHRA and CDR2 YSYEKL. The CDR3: CASSQDGWGSQHF. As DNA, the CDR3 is TGCGCCAGCAGCCAAGATGGGTGGGGGTCCCAGCATTTT.

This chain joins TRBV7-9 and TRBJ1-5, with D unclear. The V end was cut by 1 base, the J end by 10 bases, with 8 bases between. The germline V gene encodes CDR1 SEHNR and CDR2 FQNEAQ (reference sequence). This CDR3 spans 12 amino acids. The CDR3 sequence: CASSLDLPPQHF. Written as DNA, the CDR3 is TGTGCCAGCAGCTTAGATCTTCCACCCCAGCATTTT.

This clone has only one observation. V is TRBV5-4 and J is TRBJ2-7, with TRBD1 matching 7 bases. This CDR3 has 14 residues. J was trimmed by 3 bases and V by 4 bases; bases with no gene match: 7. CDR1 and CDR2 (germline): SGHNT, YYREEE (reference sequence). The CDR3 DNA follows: TGTGCCAGCAGCCCTGACAGGGTTCTCTACGAGCAGTACTTC. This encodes CASSPDRVLYEQYF.

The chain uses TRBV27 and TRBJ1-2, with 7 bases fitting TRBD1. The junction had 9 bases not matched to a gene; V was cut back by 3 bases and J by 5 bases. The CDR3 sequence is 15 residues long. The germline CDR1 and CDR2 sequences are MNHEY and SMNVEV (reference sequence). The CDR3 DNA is TGTGCCAGCAGTTTGGGGGGACAGCCTCCTTATGGCTACACCTTC. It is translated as CASSLGGQPPYGYTF.